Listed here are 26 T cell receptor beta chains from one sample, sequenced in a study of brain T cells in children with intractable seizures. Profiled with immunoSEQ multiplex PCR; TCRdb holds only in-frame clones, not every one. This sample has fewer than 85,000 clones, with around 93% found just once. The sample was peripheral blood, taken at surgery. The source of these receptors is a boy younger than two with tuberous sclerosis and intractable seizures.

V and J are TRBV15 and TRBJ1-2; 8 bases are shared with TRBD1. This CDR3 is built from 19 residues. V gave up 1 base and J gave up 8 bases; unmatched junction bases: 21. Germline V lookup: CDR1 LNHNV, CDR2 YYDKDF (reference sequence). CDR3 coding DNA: TGTGCCACCAGCAGAGGCGGCCCGGACAGGGTGTCCACCGGGGGAGGCTACACCTTC. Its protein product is CATSRGGPDRVSTGGGYTF.

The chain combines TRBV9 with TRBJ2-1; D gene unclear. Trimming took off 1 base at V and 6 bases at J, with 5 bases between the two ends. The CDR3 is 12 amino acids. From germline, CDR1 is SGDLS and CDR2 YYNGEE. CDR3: CASSVQTNEQFF. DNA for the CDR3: TGTGCCAGCAGCGTACAGACCAATGAGCAGTTCTTC.

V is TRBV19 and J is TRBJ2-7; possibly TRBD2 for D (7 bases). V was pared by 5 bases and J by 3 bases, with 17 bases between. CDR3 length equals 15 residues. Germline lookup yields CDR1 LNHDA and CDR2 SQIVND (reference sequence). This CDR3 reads CASSPGGGLNYEQYF. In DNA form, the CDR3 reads TGTGCCAGTAGTCCCGGCGGGGGCCTCAACTACGAGCAGTACTTC.

The CDR3 DNA sequence: TGTGCCAGCAGCTTGCCCGGACTAGCGGGGGGAACTTACGAGCAGTACTTC. Translation gives CASSLPGLAGGTYEQYF. The rearrangement uses TRBV5-6 and TRBJ2-7, with 14 nucleotides matching TRBD2. Trimming cost V 1 base and J 4 bases; bases outside gene matches: 7. The CDR3 runs to 17 residues. From germline, CDR1 is SGHDT and CDR2 YYEEEE.

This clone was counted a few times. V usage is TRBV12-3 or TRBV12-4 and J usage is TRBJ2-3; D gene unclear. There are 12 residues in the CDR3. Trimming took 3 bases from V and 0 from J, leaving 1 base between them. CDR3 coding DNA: TGTGCCAGCAGTTTGAGCACAGATACGCAGTATTTT. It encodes CASSLSTDTQYF.

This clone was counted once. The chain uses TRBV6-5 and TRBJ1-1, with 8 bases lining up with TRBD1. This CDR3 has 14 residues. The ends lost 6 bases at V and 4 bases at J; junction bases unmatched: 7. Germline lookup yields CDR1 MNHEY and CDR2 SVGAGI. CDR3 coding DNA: TGTGCCAGCAGGGGGAACAGGGGGAGCACTGAAGCTTTCTTT. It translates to CASRGNRGSTEAFF.

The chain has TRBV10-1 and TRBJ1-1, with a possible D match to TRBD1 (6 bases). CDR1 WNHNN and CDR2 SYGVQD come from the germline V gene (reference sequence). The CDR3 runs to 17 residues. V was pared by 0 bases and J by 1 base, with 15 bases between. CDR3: CASSESILAGENTEAFF. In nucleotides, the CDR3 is TGCGCCAGCAGTGAGTCCATTTTGGCAGGGGAGAACACTGAAGCTTTCTTT.

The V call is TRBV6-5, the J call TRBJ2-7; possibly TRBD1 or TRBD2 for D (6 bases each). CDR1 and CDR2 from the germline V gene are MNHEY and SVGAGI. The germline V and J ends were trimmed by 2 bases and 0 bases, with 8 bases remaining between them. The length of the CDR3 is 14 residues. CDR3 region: CASSYRGDSYEQYF. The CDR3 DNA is TGTGCCAGCAGTTACAGGGGGGACTCCTACGAGCAGTACTTC.

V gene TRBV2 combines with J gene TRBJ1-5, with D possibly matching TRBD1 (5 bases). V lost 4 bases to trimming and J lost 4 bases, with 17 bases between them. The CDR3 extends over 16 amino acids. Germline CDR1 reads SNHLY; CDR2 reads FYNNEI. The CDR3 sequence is CASSGGLGTPNQPQHF. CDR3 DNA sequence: TGTGCCAGCAGTGGTGGACTTGGGACCCCAAATCAGCCCCAGCATTTT.

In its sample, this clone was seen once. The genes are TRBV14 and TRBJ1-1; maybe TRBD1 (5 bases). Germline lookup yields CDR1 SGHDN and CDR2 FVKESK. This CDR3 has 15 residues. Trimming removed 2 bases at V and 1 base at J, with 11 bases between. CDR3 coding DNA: TGTGCCAGCAGCCAAAATTTCGGGGGGAACACTGAAGCTTTCTTT. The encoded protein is CASSQNFGGNTEAFF.

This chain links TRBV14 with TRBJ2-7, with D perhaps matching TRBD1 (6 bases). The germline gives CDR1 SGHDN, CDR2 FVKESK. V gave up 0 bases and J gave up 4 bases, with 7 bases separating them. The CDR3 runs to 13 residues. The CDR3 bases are TGTGCCAGCAGCCAAGACAGGGGTTACGAGCAGTACTTC. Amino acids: CASSQDRGYEQYF.

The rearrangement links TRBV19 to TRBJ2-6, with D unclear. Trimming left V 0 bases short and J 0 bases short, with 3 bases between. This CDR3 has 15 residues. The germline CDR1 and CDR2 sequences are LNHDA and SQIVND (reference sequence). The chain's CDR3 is CASSIDNSGANVLTF. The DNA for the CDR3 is TGTGCCAGTAGTATAGATAACTCTGGGGCCAACGTCCTGACTTTC. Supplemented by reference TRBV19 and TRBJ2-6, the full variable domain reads DGGITQSPKYLFRKEGQNVTLSCEQNLNHDAMYWYRQDPGQGLRLIYYSQIVNDFQKGDIAEGYSVSREKKESFPLTVTSAQKNPTAFYLCASSIDNSGANVLTFGAGSRLTVL.

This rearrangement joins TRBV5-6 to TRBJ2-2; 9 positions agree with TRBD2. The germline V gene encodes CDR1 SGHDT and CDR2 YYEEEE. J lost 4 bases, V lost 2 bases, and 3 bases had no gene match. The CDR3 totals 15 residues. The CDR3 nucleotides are TGTGCCAGCAGCTTACTAGCGGGTCGCACCGGGGAGCTGTTTTTT. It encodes CASSLLAGRTGELFF.

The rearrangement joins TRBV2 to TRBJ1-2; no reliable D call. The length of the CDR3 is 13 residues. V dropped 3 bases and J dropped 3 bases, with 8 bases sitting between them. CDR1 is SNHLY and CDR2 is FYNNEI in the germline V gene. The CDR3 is CASSEWEYYGYTF. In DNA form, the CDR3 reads TGTGCCAGCAGTGAGTGGGAATACTATGGCTACACCTTC.

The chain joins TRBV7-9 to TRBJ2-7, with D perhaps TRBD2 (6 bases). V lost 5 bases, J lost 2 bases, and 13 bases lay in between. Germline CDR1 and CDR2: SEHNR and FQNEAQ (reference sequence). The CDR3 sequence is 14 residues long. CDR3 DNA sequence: TGTGCCAGCAGCCGGGACTCCTTCACCTACGAGCAGTACTTC. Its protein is CASSRDSFTYEQYF.

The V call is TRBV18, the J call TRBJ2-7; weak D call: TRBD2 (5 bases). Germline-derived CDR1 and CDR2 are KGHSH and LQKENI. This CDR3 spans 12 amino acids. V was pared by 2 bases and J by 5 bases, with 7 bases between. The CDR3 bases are TGTGCCAGCTCACCATCGGGGAACGAGCAGTACTTC. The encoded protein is CASSPSGNEQYF.

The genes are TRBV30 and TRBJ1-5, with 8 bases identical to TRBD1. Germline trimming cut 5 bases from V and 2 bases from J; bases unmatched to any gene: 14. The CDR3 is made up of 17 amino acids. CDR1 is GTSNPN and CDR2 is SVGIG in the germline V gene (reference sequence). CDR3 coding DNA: TGTGCCTGGGGGGCTGGACAGGGCTTTCTAGGCAATCAGCCCCAGCATTTT. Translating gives CAWGAGQGFLGNQPQHF.

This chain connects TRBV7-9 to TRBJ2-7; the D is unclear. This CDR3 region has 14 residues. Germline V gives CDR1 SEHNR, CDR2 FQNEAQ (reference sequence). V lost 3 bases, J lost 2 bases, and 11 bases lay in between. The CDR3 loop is CASSFSSSPYEQYF. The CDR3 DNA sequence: TGTGCCAGCAGCTTTTCTAGTTCCCCCTACGAGCAGTACTTC.

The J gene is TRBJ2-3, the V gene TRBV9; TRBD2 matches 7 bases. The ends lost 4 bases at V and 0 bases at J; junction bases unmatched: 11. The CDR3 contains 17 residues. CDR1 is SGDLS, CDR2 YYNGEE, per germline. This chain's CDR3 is CASSLGRLAVSTDTQYF. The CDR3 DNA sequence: TGTGCCAGCAGCTTAGGGAGGCTAGCGGTAAGCACAGATACGCAGTATTTT.

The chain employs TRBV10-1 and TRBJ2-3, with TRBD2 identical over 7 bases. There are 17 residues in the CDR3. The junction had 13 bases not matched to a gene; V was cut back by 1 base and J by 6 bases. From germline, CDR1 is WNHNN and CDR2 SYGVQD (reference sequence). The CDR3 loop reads CASSEWRPGPRGDTQYF. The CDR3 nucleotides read TGCGCCAGCAGTGAGTGGAGGCCCGGGCCGCGGGGGGATACGCAGTATTTT.

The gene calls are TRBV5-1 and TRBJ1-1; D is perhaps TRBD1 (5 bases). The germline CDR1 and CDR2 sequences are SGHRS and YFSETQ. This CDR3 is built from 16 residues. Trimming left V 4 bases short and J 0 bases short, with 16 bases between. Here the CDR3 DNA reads TGCGCCAGCAGCATCGGGGGAGGCCCTATGAACACTGAAGCTTTCTTT. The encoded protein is CASSIGGGPMNTEAFF.

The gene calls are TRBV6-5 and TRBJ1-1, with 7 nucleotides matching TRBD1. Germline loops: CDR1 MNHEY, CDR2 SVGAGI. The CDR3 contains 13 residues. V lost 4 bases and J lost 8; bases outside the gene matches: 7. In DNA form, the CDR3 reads TGTGCCAGCAGTTCCTGGACAGGCGGGGAAGCTTTCTTT. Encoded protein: CASSSWTGGEAFF.

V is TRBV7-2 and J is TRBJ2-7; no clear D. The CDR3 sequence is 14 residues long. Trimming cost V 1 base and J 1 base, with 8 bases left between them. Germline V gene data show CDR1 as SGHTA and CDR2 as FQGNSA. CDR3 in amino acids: CASSLGFLSYEQYF. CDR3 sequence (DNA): TGTGCCAGCAGCTTAGGCTTTCTTTCCTACGAGCAGTACTTC.

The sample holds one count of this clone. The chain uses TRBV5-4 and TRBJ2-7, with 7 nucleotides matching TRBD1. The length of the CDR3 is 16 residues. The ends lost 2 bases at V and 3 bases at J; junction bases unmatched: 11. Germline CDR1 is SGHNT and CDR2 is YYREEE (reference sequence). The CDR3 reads CASSLSPWAGGYEQYF. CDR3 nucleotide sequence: TGTGCCAGCAGCTTATCCCCTTGGGCAGGGGGCTACGAGCAGTACTTC.

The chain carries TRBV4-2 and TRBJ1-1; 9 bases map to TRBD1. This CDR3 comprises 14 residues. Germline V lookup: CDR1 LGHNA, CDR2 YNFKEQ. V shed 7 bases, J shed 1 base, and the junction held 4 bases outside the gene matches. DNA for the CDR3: TGTGCCAGCACGCGGACAGGGGAGAACACTGAAGCTTTCTTT. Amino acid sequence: CASTRTGENTEAFF.

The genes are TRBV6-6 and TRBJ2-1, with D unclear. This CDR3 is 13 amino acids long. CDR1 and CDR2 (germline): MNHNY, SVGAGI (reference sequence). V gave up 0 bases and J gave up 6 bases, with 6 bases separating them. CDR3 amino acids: CASSYSDSNEQFF. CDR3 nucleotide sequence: TGTGCCAGCAGTTACTCCGACTCCAATGAGCAGTTCTTC.